These 5 T cell receptor beta chains share one sample of origin, sequenced in a study of blood T cell repertoires in COVID-19. Only in-frame clones appear in the TCRdb table, and some are missing; sequencing was by immunoSEQ multiplex PCR. Counted here are approximately 230,000 clones, approximately 80% occurring once; the ten biggest clones make up roughly 4%. The sequenced sample was peripheral blood. These receptors were collected from a woman aged 40 to 49 with active or convalescent COVID-19.

V usage is TRBV2 and J usage is TRBJ1-2; D might be TRBD1 (5 bases). CDR3 length: 12 residues. Trimming left V 6 bases short and J 2 bases short, with 7 bases between. The germline CDR1 and CDR2 sequences are SNHLY and FYNNEI. The CDR3 DNA is TGTGCCAGCAGGGGGCCCAACTATGGCTACACCTTC. It yields the protein CASRGPNYGYTF.

This clone turned up a few times. The chain has TRBV6-2 or TRBV6-3 and TRBJ1-2, with 9 bases fitting TRBD1. V gave up 5 bases and J gave up 8 bases; unmatched junction bases: 6. Germline V gene data show CDR1 as MNHEY and CDR2 as SVGEGT. This CDR3 is 13 amino acids long. The CDR3 nucleotides are TGTGCCAGCAGTAAAAGGACAGGGGAAGGCTACACCTTC. It specifies CASSKRTGEGYTF.

The gene calls are TRBV9 and TRBJ1-3; 8 positions agree with TRBD1. The CDR3 sequence is 17 residues long. Germline CDR1 SGDLS, CDR2 YYNGEE. With 1 base clipped from V and 4 bases from J, the junction kept 10 bases outside the gene matches. CDR3 amino acids: CASSVLSRQGAGNTIYF. The CDR3 DNA reads as TGTGCCAGCAGCGTACTCTCGCGCCAGGGGGCAGGAAACACCATATATTTT.

This clone was counted a few times. The rearrangement joins TRBV9 to TRBJ1-3; the D is unclear. Trimming left V 0 bases short and J 4 bases short, with 11 bases between. CDR3 length equals 15 residues. Germline V gene lookup returns CDR1 SGDLS and CDR2 YYNGEE. DNA of the CDR3: TGTGCCAGCAGCGTAGACGGGGTGAGAGGAAACACCATATATTTT. Translation: CASSVDGVRGNTIYF.

This chain joins TRBV7-3 and TRBJ2-1; D is perhaps TRBD1 (6 bases). This CDR3 has 17 amino acids. Per the germline V gene, CDR1 is SGHTA and CDR2 is FQGTGA. Trimming shortened V by 5 bases and J by 7 bases, and 24 bases separated the two germline ends. The CDR3: CASSPLTYLLTGNEQFF. The CDR3 DNA sequence: TGTGCCAGCAGCCCGTTAACTTATCTCTTAACAGGGAATGAGCAGTTCTTC.